This TCR beta chain comes out of a study of cytomegalovirus exposure and HLA in healthy donors. Broader study findings: The classifier reportedly diagnosed cytomegalovirus status with high specificity and sensitivity. A later analysis linked a missense DCLRE1C variant to TCR beta V- and J-gene trimming.

It was healthy bone marrow donors who served as donors. Losses at the gene ends were 0 bases for V and 6 bases for J; bases not matched to a gene: 8. Germline CDR1 MNHEY, CDR2 SVGAGI. The CDR3 totals 15 residues. Both 60 Vbeta primers and 13 Jbeta primers went into the PCR. The method was immunoSEQ multiplex PCR; TCRdb's version includes in-frame clones alone and lacks a portion of them. The repertoire has around 65,000 clones, 62% of them found once; the top ten carry approximately 2.8%. Remarks on this clone: What it binds is unknown.

This chain links TRBV6-5 with TRBJ2-7; TRBD1 aligns across 7 bases. This clonotype originated in a man aged 25-45 years in good health and CMV-seronegative. The sequencing input was PBMCs. CDR3 DNA: TGTGCCAGCAGTTACTCGGGCCAGGGGGTCGCCGAGCAGTACTTC. It encodes CASSYSGQGVAEQYF.